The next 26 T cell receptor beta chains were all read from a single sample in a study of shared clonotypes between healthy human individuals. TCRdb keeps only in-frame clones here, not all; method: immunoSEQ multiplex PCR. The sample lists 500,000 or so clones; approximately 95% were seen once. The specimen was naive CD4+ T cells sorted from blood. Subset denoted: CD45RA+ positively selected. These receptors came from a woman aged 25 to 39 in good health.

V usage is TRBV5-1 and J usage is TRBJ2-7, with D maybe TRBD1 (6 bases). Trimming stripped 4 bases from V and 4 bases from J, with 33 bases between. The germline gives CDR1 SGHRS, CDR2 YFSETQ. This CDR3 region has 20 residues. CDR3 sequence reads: CASSPTDRLKAGEGFYEQYF. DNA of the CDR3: TGCGCCAGCAGCCCGACGGACAGACTAAAAGCTGGGGAAGGGTTTTACGAGCAGTACTTC.

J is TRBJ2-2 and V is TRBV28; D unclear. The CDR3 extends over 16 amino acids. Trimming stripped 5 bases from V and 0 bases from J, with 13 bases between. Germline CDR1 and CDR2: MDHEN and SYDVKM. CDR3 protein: CASSVGGQSNTGELFF. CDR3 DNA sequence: TGTGCCAGCAGTGTTGGTGGGCAGTCGAACACCGGGGAGCTGTTTTTT.

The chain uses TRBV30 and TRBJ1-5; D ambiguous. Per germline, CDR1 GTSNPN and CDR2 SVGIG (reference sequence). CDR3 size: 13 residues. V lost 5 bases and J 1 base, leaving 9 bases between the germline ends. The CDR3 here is CAWAELSNQPQHF. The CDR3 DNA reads TGTGCCTGGGCGGAGTTAAGCAATCAGCCCCAGCATTTT.

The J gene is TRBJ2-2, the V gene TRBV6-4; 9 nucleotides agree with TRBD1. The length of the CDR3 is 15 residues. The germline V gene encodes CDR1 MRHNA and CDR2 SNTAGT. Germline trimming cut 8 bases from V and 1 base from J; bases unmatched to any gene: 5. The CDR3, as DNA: TGTGCCAGCCGCCTGGGACAGGGGAACACCGGGGAGCTGTTTTTT. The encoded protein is CASRLGQGNTGELFF.

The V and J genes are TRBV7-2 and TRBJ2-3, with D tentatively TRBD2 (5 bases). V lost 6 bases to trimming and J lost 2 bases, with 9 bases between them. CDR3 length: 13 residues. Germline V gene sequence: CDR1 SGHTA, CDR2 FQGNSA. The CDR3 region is CASRGRNTDTQYF. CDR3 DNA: TGTGCCAGCAGGGGGAGAAACACAGATACGCAGTATTTT.

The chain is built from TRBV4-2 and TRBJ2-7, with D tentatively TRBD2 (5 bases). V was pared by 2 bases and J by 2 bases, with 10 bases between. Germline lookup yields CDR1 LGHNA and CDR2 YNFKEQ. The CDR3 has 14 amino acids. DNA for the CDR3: TGTGCCAGCAGCCAACAGCGGATTACCTACGAGCAGTACTTC. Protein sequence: CASSQQRITYEQYF.

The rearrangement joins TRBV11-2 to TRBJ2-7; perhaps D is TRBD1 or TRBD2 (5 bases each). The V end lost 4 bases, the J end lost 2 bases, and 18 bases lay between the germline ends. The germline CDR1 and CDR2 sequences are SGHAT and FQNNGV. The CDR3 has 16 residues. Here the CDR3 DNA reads TGTGCCAGCAGCTCTCAACGGGGCCCGCGCCCCTACGAGCAGTACTTC. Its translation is CASSSQRGPRPYEQYF.

CDR3 in DNA: TGTGCCAGCAGTTTATCCGCGGGAGTTGGCTCCTACGAGCAGTACTTC. This translates into CASSLSAGVGSYEQYF. V usage is TRBV27 and J usage is TRBJ2-7; 7 bases line up with TRBD2. J gave up 0 bases and V 0 bases, and 5 bases lay outside the gene matches. The length of the CDR3 is 16 residues. Germline-derived CDR1 and CDR2 are MNHEY and SMNVEV (reference sequence).

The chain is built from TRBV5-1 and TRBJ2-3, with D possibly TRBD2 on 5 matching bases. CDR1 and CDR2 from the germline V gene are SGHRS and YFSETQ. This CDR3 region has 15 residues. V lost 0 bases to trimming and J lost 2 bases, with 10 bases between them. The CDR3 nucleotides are TGCGCCAGCAGCTTGGACGCTAGCCCCACAGATACGCAGTATTTT. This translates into CASSLDASPTDTQYF.

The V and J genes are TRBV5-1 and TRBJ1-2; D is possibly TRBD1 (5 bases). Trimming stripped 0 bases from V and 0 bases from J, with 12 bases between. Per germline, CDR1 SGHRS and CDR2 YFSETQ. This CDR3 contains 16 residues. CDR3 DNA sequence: TGCGCCAGCAGCTTGGCCCGGGACCGAACTAACTATGGCTACACCTTC. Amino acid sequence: CASSLARDRTNYGYTF. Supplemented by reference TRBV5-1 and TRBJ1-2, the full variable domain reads KAGVTQTPRYLIKTRGQQVTLSCSPISGHRSVSWYQQTPGQGLQFLFEYFSETQRNKGNFPGRFSGRQFSNSRSEMNVSTLELGDSALYLCASSLARDRTNYGYTFGSGTRLTVV.

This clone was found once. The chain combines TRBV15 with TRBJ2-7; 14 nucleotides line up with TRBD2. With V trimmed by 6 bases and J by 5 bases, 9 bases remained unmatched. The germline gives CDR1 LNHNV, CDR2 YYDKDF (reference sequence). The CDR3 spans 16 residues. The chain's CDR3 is CATRKGLAGVLDEQYF. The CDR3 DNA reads TGTGCCACCAGAAAGGGACTAGCGGGAGTACTCGACGAGCAGTACTTC.

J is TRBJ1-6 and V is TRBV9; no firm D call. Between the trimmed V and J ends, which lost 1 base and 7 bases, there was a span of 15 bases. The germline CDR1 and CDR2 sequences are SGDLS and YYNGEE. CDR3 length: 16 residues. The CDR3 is CASSVSLGFKNSPLHF. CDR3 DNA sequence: TGTGCCAGCAGCGTATCTCTGGGGTTTAAGAATTCACCCCTCCACTTT.

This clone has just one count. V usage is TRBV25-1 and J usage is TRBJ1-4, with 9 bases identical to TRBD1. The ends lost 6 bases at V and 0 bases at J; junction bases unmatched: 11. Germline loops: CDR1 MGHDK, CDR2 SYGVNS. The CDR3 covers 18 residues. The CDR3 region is CASSLGQGPFATNEKLFF. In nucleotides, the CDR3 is TGTGCCAGCAGCCTAGGACAGGGGCCGTTTGCAACTAATGAAAAACTGTTTTTT.

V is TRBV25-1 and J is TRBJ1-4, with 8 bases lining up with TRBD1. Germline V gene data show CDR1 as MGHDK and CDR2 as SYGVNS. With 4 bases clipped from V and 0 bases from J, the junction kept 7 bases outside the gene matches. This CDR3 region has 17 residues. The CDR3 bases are TGTGCCAGCAGTGGACGGACAGGGCGGACAACTAATGAAAAACTGTTTTTT. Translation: CASSGRTGRTTNEKLFF.

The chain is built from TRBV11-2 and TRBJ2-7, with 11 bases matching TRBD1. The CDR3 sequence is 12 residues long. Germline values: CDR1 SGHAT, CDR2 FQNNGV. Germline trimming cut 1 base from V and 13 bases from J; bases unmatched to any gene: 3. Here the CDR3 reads CASSLAGTGGYF. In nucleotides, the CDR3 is TGTGCCAGCAGCTTAGCAGGGACAGGGGGATACTTC. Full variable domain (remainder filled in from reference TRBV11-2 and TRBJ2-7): EAGVAQSPRYKIIEKRQSVAFWCNPISGHATLYWYQQILGQGPKLLIQFQNNGVVDDSQLPKDRFSAERLKGVDSTLKIQPAKLEDSAVYLCASSLAGTGGYFGPGTRLTVT.

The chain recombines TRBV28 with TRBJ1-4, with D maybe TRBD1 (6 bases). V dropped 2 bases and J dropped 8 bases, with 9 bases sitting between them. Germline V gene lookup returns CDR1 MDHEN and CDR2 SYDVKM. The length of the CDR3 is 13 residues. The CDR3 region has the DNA TGTGCCAGCAGTTTAGGACAGTACGAAAAACTGTTTTTT. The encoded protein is CASSLGQYEKLFF.

The CDR3 DNA sequence: TGTGCCAGCAGTGGGGGACAGGGGGCGGTGGGAAATGAGCAGTTCTTC. This encodes CASSGGQGAVGNEQFF. This chain links TRBV6-1 with TRBJ2-1; 12 nucleotides match TRBD1. The V segment lost 4 bases and the J segment 7 bases; nucleotides outside the gene matches: 8. The CDR3 spans 16 residues. CDR1 is MNHNS and CDR2 is SASEGT in the germline V gene.

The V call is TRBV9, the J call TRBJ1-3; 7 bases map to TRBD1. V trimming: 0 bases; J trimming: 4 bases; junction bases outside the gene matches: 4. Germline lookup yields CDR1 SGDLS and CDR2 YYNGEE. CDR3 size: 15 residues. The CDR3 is CASSVEGAAGNTIYF. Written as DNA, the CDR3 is TGTGCCAGCAGCGTAGAGGGGGCTGCGGGAAACACCATATATTTT.

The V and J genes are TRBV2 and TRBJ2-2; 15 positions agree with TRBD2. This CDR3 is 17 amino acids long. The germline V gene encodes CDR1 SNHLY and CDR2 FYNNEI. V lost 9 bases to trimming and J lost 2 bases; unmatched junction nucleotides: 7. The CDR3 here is CARKGLAGGPNTGELFF. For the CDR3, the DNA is TGTGCCAGGAAGGGACTAGCGGGAGGTCCTAACACCGGGGAGCTGTTTTTT.

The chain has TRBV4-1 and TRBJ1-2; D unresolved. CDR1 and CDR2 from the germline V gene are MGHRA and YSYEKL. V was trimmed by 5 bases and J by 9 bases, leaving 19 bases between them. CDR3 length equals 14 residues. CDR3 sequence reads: CASSYISGELRYTF. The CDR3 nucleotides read TGCGCCAGCAGCTACATCTCCGGGGAGTTGCGCTACACCTTC.

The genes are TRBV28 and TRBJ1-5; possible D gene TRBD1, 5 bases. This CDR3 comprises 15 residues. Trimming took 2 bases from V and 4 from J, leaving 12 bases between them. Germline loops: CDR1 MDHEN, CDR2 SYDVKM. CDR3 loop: CASSLQGSFNQPQHF. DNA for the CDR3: TGTGCCAGCAGTTTACAGGGCTCCTTTAATCAGCCCCAGCATTTT.

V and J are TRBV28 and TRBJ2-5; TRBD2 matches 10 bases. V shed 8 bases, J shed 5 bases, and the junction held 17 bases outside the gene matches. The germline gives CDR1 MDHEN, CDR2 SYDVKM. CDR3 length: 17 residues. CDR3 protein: CASGPASLAGVGETQYF. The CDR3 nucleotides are TGTGCCAGCGGTCCAGCGTCGCTAGCGGGAGTTGGCGAGACCCAGTACTTC.

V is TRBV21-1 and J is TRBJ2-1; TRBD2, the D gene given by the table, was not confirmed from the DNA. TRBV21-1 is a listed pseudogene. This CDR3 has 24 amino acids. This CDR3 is CASTRAGEGVGKREWGISYNEQFF. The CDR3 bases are TGTGCCAGCACCCGAGCGGGAGAGGGGGTGGGGAAAAGGGAGTGGGGGATCTCCTACAATGAGCAGTTCTTC.

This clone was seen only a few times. The CDR3 DNA sequence: TGCGCCAGCAGCTTGGCCGAGGGGTATGAAGCTTTCTTT. Protein sequence: CASSLAEGYEAFF. This chain connects TRBV5-1 to TRBJ1-1; D is possibly TRBD1 (5 bases). This CDR3 is 13 amino acids long. Germline V gene data show CDR1 as SGHRS and CDR2 as YFSETQ. The V gene lost 0 bases and the J gene lost 7 bases, with 10 bases spanning the gap. Full variable domain (remainder filled in from reference TRBV5-1 and TRBJ1-1): KAGVTQTPRYLIKTRGQQVTLSCSPISGHRSVSWYQQTPGQGLQFLFEYFSETQRNKGNFPGRFSGRQFSNSRSEMNVSTLELGDSALYLCASSLAEGYEAFFGQGTRLTVV.

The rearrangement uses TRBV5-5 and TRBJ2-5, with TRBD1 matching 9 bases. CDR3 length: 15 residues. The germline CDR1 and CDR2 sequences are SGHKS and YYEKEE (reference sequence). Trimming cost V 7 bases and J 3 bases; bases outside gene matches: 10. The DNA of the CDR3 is TGTGCCAGCGGCAGACAGGGGGTATGGGAAGAGACCCAGTACTTC. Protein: CASGRQGVWEETQYF.

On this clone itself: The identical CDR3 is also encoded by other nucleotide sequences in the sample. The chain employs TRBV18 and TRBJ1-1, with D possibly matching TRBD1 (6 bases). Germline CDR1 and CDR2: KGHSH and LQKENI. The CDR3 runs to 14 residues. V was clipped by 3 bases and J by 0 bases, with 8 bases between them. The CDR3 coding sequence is TGTGCCAGCTCACCGGACAGATTGAACACTGAAGCTTTCTTT. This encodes CASSPDRLNTEAFF. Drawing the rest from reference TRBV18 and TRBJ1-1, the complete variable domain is NAGVMQNPRHLVRRRGQEARLRCSPMKGHSHVYWYRQLPEEGLKFMVYLQKENIIDESGMPKERFSAEFPKEGPSILRIQQVVRGDSAAYFCASSPDRLNTEAFFGQGTRLTVV.